A selection of T cell receptor beta chains follows, all from one sample in a study of Ad26.COV2.S vaccination and SARS-CoV-2 variants. Clones were read by immunoSEQ multiplex PCR, and TCRdb kept only the in-frame ones, dropping some. The data hold 430,000 or so clones, with 89% observed a single time. The material sequenced was peripheral blood, taken in a trial of Ad26.COV2.S vaccine versus placebo. The receptor set was obtained from a person between 18 and 59 years old who received the Ad26.COV2.S COVID-19 vaccine or a placebo. CDR3s include the opening cysteine and the closing phenylalanine or tryptophan. D genes are given only for firm matches. The listing skips clone size in some rows; elsewhere it reads once, few, many or a size class.

v_call,j_call,clone_size,d_call,cdr3_length,cdr3_aa,cdr3_nt
TRBV5-1,TRBJ2-1,-,-,13,CASSVTYYNEQFF,TGCGCCAGCAGCGTTACATATTACAATGAGCAGTTCTTC
TRBV7-3,TRBJ1-1,-,-,13,CASSLSGNTEAFF,TGTGCCAGCAGCTTATCCGGGAACACTGAAGCTTTCTTT
TRBV27,TRBJ1-5,-,-,14,CASSLSGRAQPQHF,TGTGCCAGCAGTTTATCAGGGAGAGCGCAGCCCCAGCATTTT
TRBV7-3,TRBJ2-3,-,TRBD1,14,CASSQGGATDTQYF,TGTGCCAGCTCCCAAGGGGGCGCAACAGATACGCAGTATTTT
TRBV30,TRBJ2-3,-,-,15,CACMRYPYSGDTQYF,TGTGCCTGCATGAGGTATCCTTACTCGGGGGATACGCAGTATTTT
TRBV19,TRBJ2-1,-,-,13,CASSMEGYNEQFF,TGTGCCAGTAGTATGGAGGGCTACAATGAGCAGTTCTTC
TRBV27,TRBJ1-1,-,-,15,CASSLYDSKRTEAFF,TGTGCCAGCAGTCTCTATGACAGTAAGAGAACTGAAGCTTTCTTT
TRBV21-1,TRBJ1-2,-,-,15,CASSKEGTGGDGYTF,TGTGCCAGCAGCAAAGAGGGGACAGGGGGCGATGGCTACACCTTC
TRBV5-1,TRBJ2-3,-,-,16,CASSLDAPEETDTQYF,TGCGCCAGCAGCTTGGATGCGCCTGAGGAGACAGATACGCAGTATTTT
TRBV4-1,TRBJ1-5,few,TRBD1,16,CASSQGRGQRNQPQHF,TGCGCCAGCAGCCAAGGGCGGGGACAGAGGAATCAGCCCCAGCATTTT
TRBV5-4,TRBJ2-1,once,TRBD2,19,CASSFLTSGRYLYYNEQFF,TGTGCCAGCAGCTTTCTGACTAGCGGGAGGTACTTATACTACAATGAGCAGTTCTTC
TRBV15,TRBJ1-6,-,-,11,CATSIGSPLHF,TGTGCCACCAGCATCGGTTCACCCCTCCACTTT
TRBV6-2/TRBV6-3,TRBJ2-7,-,TRBD1,16,CASSYSKTGGFYEQYF,TGTGCCAGCAGTTACTCGAAGACAGGGGGTTTCTACGAGCAGTACTTC
TRBV6-5,TRBJ2-5,-,-,16,CASSYGTSPGTETQYF,TGTGCCAGCAGTTACGGTACTAGCCCTGGTACGGAGACCCAGTACTTC
TRBV4-3,TRBJ1-6,-,-,15,CASSRASSYNSPLHF,TGCGCCAGCAGCCGTGCGAGCTCCTATAATTCACCCCTCCACTTT
TRBV6-5,TRBJ2-1,-,TRBD2,15,CASSPSGGLYNEQFF,TGTGCCAGCAGTCCCTCCGGGGGGTTATACAATGAGCAGTTCTTC
TRBV15,TRBJ1-1,-,-,16,CATSRGLALSNTEAFF,TGTGCCACCAGCAGAGGATTGGCCCTATCGAACACTGAAGCTTTCTTT
TRBV18,TRBJ1-5,-,-,14,CASSSDRLNQPQHF,TGTGCCAGCTCCTCCGACAGGCTCAATCAGCCCCAGCATTTT
TRBV13,TRBJ2-7,-,-,17,CASSRAEGGGPWSEQYF,TGTGCCAGCAGCCGAGCGGAGGGTGGGGGGCCGTGGAGCGAGCAGTACTTC
TRBV5-1,TRBJ2-3,-,-,12,CASSLTTDTQYF,TGCGCCAGCAGCTTGACCACAGATACGCAGTATTTT
TRBV5-1,TRBJ1-2,-,-,15,CASSFGGGFTYGYTF,TGCGCCAGCAGCTTTGGGGGAGGTTTTACCTATGGCTACACCTTC
TRBV2,TRBJ2-1,-,TRBD1,12,CASSSETGTGFF,TGTGCCAGCAGCTCAGAAACCGGGACAGGGTTCTTC
TRBV18,TRBJ2-1,-,TRBD2,15,CASSPTAGVSGEQFF,TGTGCCAGCTCCCCAACGGCGGGAGTATCCGGTGAGCAGTTCTTC
TRBV5-6,TRBJ2-5,once,TRBD2,15,CASSLPSGAQETQYF,TGTGCCAGCAGCCTCCCTAGCGGGGCTCAAGAGACCCAGTACTTC
TRBV12-5,TRBJ2-3,-,-,15,CASGLGLGEVLTQYF,TGTGCTAGTGGTTTGGGACTAGGGGAGGTGTTAACGCAGTATTTT
TRBV7-2,TRBJ1-3,once,TRBD1,17,CASSLDGDRGSGNTIYF,TGTGCCAGCAGCCTGGACGGGGACAGGGGCTCTGGAAACACCATATATTTT
TRBV6-5,TRBJ2-1,-,TRBD2,15,CASILAGRPYNEQFF,TGTGCCAGCATTCTAGCCGGGAGGCCCTACAATGAGCAGTTCTTC
TRBV5-4,TRBJ1-1,-,-,14,CASSLRRRGTEAFF,TGTGCCAGCAGCTTGCGCCGCCGCGGTACTGAAGCTTTCTTT
TRBV20-1,TRBJ2-3,-,-,13,CSASIVGTDTQYF,TGCAGTGCTAGTATTGTAGGCACAGATACGCAGTATTTT
TRBV11-1,TRBJ2-3,-,-,14,CASSLRSGQLTQYF,TGTGCCAGCAGCTTAAGGTCGGGACAACTTACGCAGTATTTT
TRBV28,TRBJ2-6,-,-,14,CASRAASGANVLTF,TGTGCCAGCCGGGCGGCCTCTGGGGCCAACGTCCTGACTTTC